This passage covers 18 T cell receptor beta chains from one sample sequenced in a study of T cells in Graves' hyperthyroidism and ophthalmopathy. Using RNA transcripts as the source, TCR beta CDR3 regions were amplified. In the first-round RT-PCR of the TCR CDR3, the HTBI primer set was used. TCRdb reprocessed the multiplex PCR reads via MiXCR and lists one record per CDR3 protein. The table records more than 550,000 distinct CDR3 sequences, around 20% of them present only once. The material sequenced was blood. These receptors were taken from a woman in her fifties or sixties with Graves' hyperthyroidism that later progressed to Graves' ophthalmopathy.

This clonotype was detected ten times or more. The genes are TRBV12-3 or TRBV12-4 and TRBJ1-5; possibly TRBD1 for D (5 bases). V dropped 4 bases and J dropped 1 base, with 14 bases sitting between them. CDR3 length: 16 residues. The CDR3 reads CASSWGSGLSNQPQHF. The CDR3 DNA sequence: TGTGCCAGCAGTTGGGGCTCAGGGTTAAGCAATCAGCCCCAGCATTTT.

This clonotype was found many times. V is TRBV11-2 and J is TRBJ2-7, with TRBD1 matching 9 bases. The CDR3 covers 16 residues. CDR1 is SGHAT, CDR2 FQNNGV, per germline. The V and J ends lost 5 bases and 1 base, in that order; junction bases with no gene match: 9. The CDR3 region has the DNA TGTGCCAGCAGCCCCAGGACAGGGGACGGGTCCTACGAGCAGTACTTC. It translates to CASSPRTGDGSYEQYF.

This clonotype came up many times. As DNA, the CDR3 is TGTGCCAGCAGCCCCACTAATATGGGAGCGGAGACCCAGTACTTC. This translates into CASSPTNMGAETQYF. The chain links TRBV11-2 to TRBJ2-5; D is possibly TRBD2 (5 bases). This CDR3 is built from 15 residues. CDR1 is SGHAT and CDR2 is FQNNGV in the germline V gene. V was shortened by 5 bases and J by 5 bases, with 18 bases between the two germline ends. Filled out from reference TRBV11-2 and TRBJ2-5, the complete variable domain reads EAGVAQSPRYKIIEKRQSVAFWCNPISGHATLYWYQQILGQGPKLLIQFQNNGVVDDSQLPKDRFSAERLKGVDSTLKIQPAKLEDSAVYLCASSPTNMGAETQYFGPGTRLLVL.

The gene calls are TRBV12-3 or TRBV12-4 and TRBJ2-3, with D hard to call. The V end was cut by 1 base, the J end by 4 bases, with 12 bases between. The CDR3 runs 15 residues. The chain's CDR3 is CASSLGHPPPDTQYF. The CDR3 DNA follows: TGTGCCAGCAGTTTAGGCCACCCCCCGCCAGATACGCAGTATTTT.

This clonotype was observed at least ten times. This chain connects TRBV6-1 to TRBJ2-2; D gene unclear. V dropped 6 bases and J dropped 5 bases, with 10 bases sitting between them. Germline values: CDR1 MNHNS, CDR2 SASEGT. The CDR3 runs 13 residues. The chain's CDR3 is CASSKGKTGELFF. Here the CDR3 DNA reads TGTGCCAGCAGCAAAGGGAAGACCGGGGAGCTGTTTTTT.

The sample holds many counts of this clonotype. V is TRBV12-3 or TRBV12-4 and J is TRBJ2-5, with 9 bases that match TRBD1. CDR3 length: 15 residues. Trimming took 4 bases from V and 5 from J; bases not matched to a gene: 8. The CDR3 here is CASSSKTGGWETQYF. CDR3 sequence (DNA): TGTGCCAGCAGTTCCAAAACAGGGGGCTGGGAGACCCAGTACTTC.

The chain uses TRBV7-8 and TRBJ2-6; possibly TRBD1 for D (5 bases). The CDR3 runs 17 residues. V was shortened by 2 bases and J by 0 bases, with 11 bases between the two germline ends. CDR1 is SGHVS and CDR2 is FQNEAQ in the germline V gene. The CDR3 reads CASSLTGRSSGANVLTF. As DNA, the CDR3 is TGTGCCAGCAGCTTAACAGGACGAAGCTCTGGGGCCAACGTCCTGACTTTC. Filled out from reference TRBV7-8 and TRBJ2-6, the complete variable domain reads GAGVSQSPRYKVAKRGQDVALRCDPISGHVSLFWYQQALGQGPEFLTYFQNEAQLDKSGLPSDRFFAERPEGSVSTLKIQRTQQEDSAVYLCASSLTGRSSGANVLTFGAGSRLTVL.

This clonotype showed up just a few times. The V call is TRBV7-9, the J call TRBJ1-4; the D is unclear. The ends were cut back, 0 bases at V and 7 bases at J, with 12 bases in the middle. The length of the CDR3 is 15 residues. Germline assignment: CDR1 SEHNR and CDR2 FQNEAQ (reference sequence). Here the CDR3 DNA reads TGTGCCAGCAGCTTAGCGCCCGGGGTGGGTGAAAAACTGTTTTTT. Its protein is CASSLAPGVGEKLFF.

This clonotype has ten or more counts. This chain uses TRBV27 with TRBJ2-1, with 7 bases lining up with TRBD2. This CDR3 spans 15 amino acids. V lost 6 bases to trimming and J lost 8 bases; unmatched junction nucleotides: 13. Looked up from germline, CDR1 is MNHEY and CDR2 is SMNVEV (reference sequence). CDR3 coding DNA: TGTGCCAGCAGCTCCGGGACTACCCCTGGGGATGAGCAGTTCTTC. Its protein product is CASSSGTTPGDEQFF.

This clonotype appeared a few times. CDR3 protein: CASSTQNTDKMIAKNIQYF. CDR3 DNA sequence: TGTGCCAGTAGTACCCAAAACACCGACAAAATGATAGCCAAAAACATTCAGTACTTC. The chain combines TRBV19 with TRBJ2-4, with D unclear. Germline V gene lookup returns CDR1 LNHDA and CDR2 SQIVND (reference sequence). The V end was cut by 4 bases, the J end by 0 bases, with 22 bases between. There are 19 residues in the CDR3.

This clonotype was detected many times. The chain has TRBV10-1 and TRBJ2-3; 7 bases agree with TRBD2. In germline, CDR1 is WNHNN, CDR2 SYGVQD (reference sequence). Losses at the gene ends were 0 bases for V and 1 base for J; bases not matched to a gene: 7. This CDR3 is built from 17 residues. CDR3 nucleotides: TGCGCCAGCAGTGAGTCCAAGACTAGCTGGGGCACAGATACGCAGTATTTT. Residues: CASSESKTSWGTDTQYF.

J is TRBJ2-6 and V is TRBV29-1; TRBD2 agrees at 12 bases. The germline V gene encodes CDR1 SQVTM and CDR2 ANQGSEA. The CDR3 has 16 residues. J gave up 3 bases and V 6 bases, and 6 bases lay outside the gene matches. This chain's CDR3 is CSVRTSGELGANVLTF. DNA for the CDR3: TGCAGCGTACGGACTAGCGGGGAGCTTGGGGCCAACGTCCTGACTTTC.

This clonotype was seen at least ten times. The chain has TRBV3-1 and TRBJ2-1, with D hard to call. The V and J ends lost 3 bases and 5 bases respectively, with 14 bases between them. CDR1 LGHDT and CDR2 YNNKEL come from the germline V gene (reference sequence). The CDR3 has 15 residues. CDR3 nucleotide sequence: TGTGCCAGCAGCCATTTGTCTGCAGGCGACAATGAGCAGTTCTTC. Its translation is CASSHLSAGDNEQFF.

In this sample, this clonotype turned up a few times. This chain joins TRBV20-1 and TRBJ1-1; D ambiguous. CDR3 length equals 13 residues. The ends were cut back, 5 bases at V and 4 bases at J, with 14 bases in the middle. CDR1 is DFQATT, CDR2 SNEGSKA, per germline (reference sequence). The CDR3 sequence: CSAPERGTTEAFF. CDR3 nucleotide sequence: TGCAGTGCTCCGGAGCGGGGAACCACTGAAGCTTTCTTT.

This clonotype was seen many times. This chain links TRBV7-8 with TRBJ1-1, with a tentative D call TRBD1 (5 bases). The CDR3 runs to 16 residues. Germline CDR1 and CDR2: SGHVS and FQNEAQ. V was trimmed by 3 bases and J by 0 bases, leaving 14 bases between them. The CDR3 sequence: CASSLIPAGMNTEAFF. The DNA of the CDR3 is TGTGCCAGCAGCTTGATTCCTGCAGGGATGAACACTGAAGCTTTCTTT.

The sample holds a few counts of this clonotype. The chain joins TRBV4-1 to TRBJ2-7, with D perhaps TRBD1 (5 bases). CDR1 is MGHRA and CDR2 is YSYEKL in the germline V gene. The CDR3 has 16 amino acids. The V and J ends lost 4 bases and 2 bases respectively, with 18 bases between them. This chain's CDR3 is CASSPTFQGNTYEQYF. The DNA for the CDR3 is TGCGCCAGCAGCCCCACCTTCCAGGGAAACACCTACGAGCAGTACTTC.

The gene calls are TRBV3-1 and TRBJ1-6; 10 nucleotides line up with TRBD1. V trimming: 4 bases; J trimming: 9 bases; junction bases outside the gene matches: 6. CDR1 LGHDT and CDR2 YNNKEL come from the germline V gene (reference sequence). The CDR3 consists of 15 residues. CDR3 sequence (DNA): TGTGCCAGCAGCCGAGTTCGACAGGGGGCTTCACCCCTCCACTTT. This codes for CASSRVRQGASPLHF.

The rearrangement links TRBV2 to TRBJ1-2, with 7 bases lining up with TRBD1. There are 13 residues in the CDR3. Germline V CDR1 and CDR2: SNHLY, FYNNEI. J lost 2 bases, V lost 11 bases, and 8 bases had no gene match. The CDR3 DNA sequence: TGTGCCCCCAAAGGGGGCACAAACTATGGCTACACCTTC. It codes for CAPKGGTNYGYTF.